This TCR beta chain is drawn from a study of response to subunit inactivated influenza vaccine. This clonotype turned up a few times. Its target is unknown. V lost 4 bases, J lost 1 base, and 15 bases lay in between. There are 15 residues in the CDR3. In germline, CDR1 is SQVTM, CDR2 ANQGSEA. TCRdb fed the RT-PCR reads into MiXCR, producing one record per CDR3 protein. The sample includes about 480,000 distinct CDR3 sequences, roughly 13% of them seen just once. The study, taken as a whole, reports: The authors proposed limited new T cell recruitment per seasonal influenza vaccination.

The receptor comes from a man aged 50 or older who received an inactivated influenza vaccine. V gene TRBV29-1 combines with J gene TRBJ2-3; D remains ambiguous. Specimen: PBMCs from blood, collected 45 days after vaccination. CDR3 sequence: CSVGLSAVGTDTQYF. The CDR3 DNA follows: TGCAGCGTTGGCCTCTCAGCAGTAGGCACAGATACGCAGTATTTT.